What follows are 21 T cell receptor beta chains derived from one specimen sequenced in a study of T cells in Graves' hyperthyroidism and ophthalmopathy. TCR beta CDR3 region amplification was performed from RNA transcripts. In the first-round RT-PCR of the TCR CDR3, the HTBI primer set was used. TCRdb reprocessed the multiplex PCR reads via MiXCR and lists one record per CDR3 protein. The sample has approximately 400,000 distinct CDR3 sequences, approximately 19% seen once; the top ten hold approximately 4%. Sequences were obtained from blood. These receptors were obtained from a woman in her late teens or twenties with Graves' hyperthyroidism.

V gene TRBV11-1 combines with J gene TRBJ2-3, with 8 bases that match TRBD1. The CDR3 extends over 15 amino acids. CDR1 is SGHAT and CDR2 is FQDESV in the germline V gene (reference sequence). V was pared by 5 bases and J by 2 bases, with 6 bases of the junction left unmatched. The CDR3 sequence is CASSPGGGSTDTQYF. The DNA of the CDR3 is TGTGCCAGCAGCCCAGGGGGCGGGTCCACAGATACGCAGTATTTT.

This chain joins TRBV5-1 and TRBJ1-5; no reliable D call. This CDR3 is built from 15 residues. Trimming pared 4 bases from V and 6 bases from J, leaving 17 bases between. CDR1 is SGHRS and CDR2 is YFSETQ in the germline V gene. The CDR3 loop reads CASSMGGSASQPQHF. In DNA form, the CDR3 reads TGCGCCAGCAGCATGGGAGGCAGCGCAAGTCAGCCCCAGCATTTT.

The V gene is TRBV6-5, the J gene TRBJ2-7; 9 bases are shared with TRBD1. The ends lost 6 bases at V and 4 bases at J; junction bases unmatched: 10. The CDR3 covers 15 residues. Germline V lookup: CDR1 MNHEY, CDR2 SVGAGI. The CDR3 nucleotides read TGTGCCAGCAGCTTAGCGGTGACAGGGGGTTACGAGCAGTACTTC. Residues: CASSLAVTGGYEQYF.

This clonotype was counted many times. The chain uses TRBV7-6 and TRBJ1-1; 7 bases map to TRBD1. Germline-derived CDR1 and CDR2 are SGHVS and FNYEAQ. V gave up 5 bases and J gave up 0 bases; unmatched junction bases: 6. This CDR3 has 15 amino acids. The DNA of the CDR3 is TGTGCCAGCAGCCGGGACAGCTACTTGAACACTGAAGCTTTCTTT. Protein: CASSRDSYLNTEAFF.

This clonotype was counted at least ten times. The chain couples TRBV28 to TRBJ1-3; 10 bases fit TRBD1. Trimming cost V 6 bases and J 2 bases; bases outside gene matches: 1. Germline V gene lookup returns CDR1 MDHEN and CDR2 SYDVKM. The CDR3 has 14 residues. In DNA form, the CDR3 reads TGTGCCAGCAGGACAGGGGGCCCTGGAAACACCATATATTTT. It codes for CASRTGGPGNTIYF.

This clonotype has ten or more counts. The V and J genes are TRBV5-1 and TRBJ1-3; TRBD1 agrees at 11 bases. Unmatched junction bases numbered 2, after V lost 5 bases and J lost 1 base. Germline V gives CDR1 SGHRS, CDR2 YFSETQ. The CDR3 totals 15 residues. Here the CDR3 reads CASRWDRGSGNTIYF. CDR3 sequence (DNA): TGCGCCAGCAGATGGGACAGGGGGTCTGGAAACACCATATATTTT.

This clonotype has ten or more counts. V usage is TRBV6-2 or TRBV6-3 and J usage is TRBJ1-3; no definite D call. The CDR3 is 18 amino acids. CDR1 and CDR2 (germline): MNHEY, SVGEGT. Trimming left V 2 bases short and J 0 bases short, with 17 bases between. CDR3 nucleotides: TGTGCCAGCAGTTACGTGTCAGACCAACTCTACTCTGGAAACACCATATATTTT. Its translation: CASSYVSDQLYSGNTIYF.

This clonotype was picked up many times. The chain employs TRBV6-5 and TRBJ1-2; D may be TRBD1 (6 bases). This CDR3 contains 15 residues. Looked up from germline, CDR1 is MNHEY and CDR2 is SVGAGI. The germline V and J ends were trimmed by 0 bases and 7 bases, with 15 bases remaining between them. CDR3: CASSYSANRDFGYTF. Written as DNA, the CDR3 is TGTGCCAGCAGTTACTCGGCGAACAGGGATTTTGGCTACACCTTC.

This clonotype was detected ten times or more. The chain carries TRBV5-1 and TRBJ2-7; D gene ambiguous. CDR3 length: 11 amino acids. Germline CDR1 reads SGHRS; CDR2 reads YFSETQ. The V end was cut by 0 bases, the J end by 6 bases, with 4 bases between. The CDR3 protein is CASSLESEQYF. The CDR3 DNA reads TGCGCCAGCAGCTTGGAATCCGAGCAGTACTTC.

This clonotype was recorded at least ten times. V usage is TRBV6-1 and J usage is TRBJ2-7; 7 bases agree with TRBD1. Germline assignment: CDR1 MNHNS and CDR2 SASEGT. V was pared by 6 bases and J by 2 bases, with 7 bases of the junction left unmatched. The CDR3 is 14 residues long. CDR3 protein: CASSLIQGTYEQYF. CDR3 nucleotides: TGTGCCAGCAGCCTAATACAGGGGACCTACGAGCAGTACTTC.

This clonotype has just a few counts. The chain combines TRBV6-7 with TRBJ1-1; the D is unclear. Being an ORF, TRBV6-7 has a function that is uncertain. The ends were cut back, 7 bases at V and 12 bases at J, with 18 bases in the middle. The CDR3 loop spans 12 amino acids. The CDR3 reads CASTERHLGSFF. CDR3 nucleotide sequence: TGTGCCAGCACGGAAAGGCACTTGGGTTCTTTCTTT.

This clonotype was counted at least ten times. CDR3 DNA: TGTGCCAGCAGCTTTCCCGGGACTAACTCCTACGAGCAGTACTTC. The encoded protein is CASSFPGTNSYEQYF. J is TRBJ2-7 and V is TRBV5-6; TRBD2 matches 7 bases. V was pared by 2 bases and J by 0 bases, with 5 bases of the junction left unmatched. Germline values: CDR1 SGHDT, CDR2 YYEEEE. The CDR3 runs to 15 residues.

The V call is TRBV6-4, the J call TRBJ2-5; D gene unclear. Trimming took off 3 bases at V and 5 bases at J, with 13 bases between the two ends. Per germline, CDR1 MRHNA and CDR2 SNTAGT. This CDR3 region has 14 residues. The CDR3 reads CASSELGNLETQYF. The CDR3 DNA sequence: TGTGCCAGCAGTGAACTGGGAAACTTGGAGACCCAGTACTTC.

This clonotype occurred many times. The V gene is TRBV4-1, the J gene TRBJ2-5, with D perhaps matching TRBD1 (7 bases). Germline CDR1 is MGHRA and CDR2 is YSYEKL. With 6 bases removed from V and 4 bases from J, the gap between germline ends came to 18 bases. CDR3 length: 15 amino acids. The CDR3 region is CASSWSEGAGETQYF. The CDR3 DNA reads as TGCGCCAGCAGTTGGTCGGAGGGGGCGGGAGAGACCCAGTACTTC.

This clonotype was recorded at least ten times. J is TRBJ1-2 and V is TRBV28, with 11 bases that match TRBD1. Germline V gene sequence: CDR1 MDHEN, CDR2 SYDVKM. With 3 bases clipped from V and 6 bases from J, the junction kept 9 bases outside the gene matches. This CDR3 has 16 residues. The CDR3 region is CASSFSGTGGINGYTF. The CDR3, as DNA: TGTGCCAGCAGTTTTTCAGGGACAGGGGGTATAAATGGCTACACCTTC.

This clonotype was observed a few times. The chain joins TRBV7-9 to TRBJ1-1; D not resolved. The ends were cut back, 5 bases at V and 3 bases at J, with 13 bases in the middle. CDR1 SEHNR and CDR2 FQNEAQ come from the germline V gene (reference sequence). The CDR3 has 14 residues. CDR3 sequence: CASSPRQEYTEAFF. The CDR3 region has the DNA TGTGCCAGCAGCCCCCGACAAGAGTACACTGAAGCTTTCTTT. The full variable domain, in which reference TRBV7-9 and TRBJ1-1 provide the parts outside the CDR3, is DTGVSQNPRHKITKRGQNVTFRCDPISEHNRLYWYRQTLGQGPEFLTYFQNEAQLEKSRLLSDRFSAERPKGSFSTLEIQRTEQGDSAMYLCASSPRQEYTEAFFGQGTRLTVV.

This clonotype was seen repeatedly, ten times or more. The V and J genes are TRBV20-1 and TRBJ2-7; D tentatively fits TRBD1 or TRBD2 (5 bases each). V lost 6 bases and J lost 6, with 21 bases in between. This CDR3 has 14 amino acids. Germline V gene data show CDR1 as DFQATT and CDR2 as SNEGSKA (reference sequence). The CDR3 loop reads CSAPSTGGRVEQYF. The CDR3 DNA reads as TGCAGTGCCCCATCCACAGGAGGCCGCGTCGAGCAGTACTTC.

This clonotype appeared many times. This sequence joins TRBV7-6 and TRBJ2-5; D remains unclear. Germline lookup yields CDR1 SGHVS and CDR2 FNYEAQ. CDR3 length: 14 residues. V was pared by 1 base and J by 4 bases, with 10 bases between. In nucleotides, the CDR3 is TGTGCCAGCAGCTTAGAGGCAGGTCGAGAGACCCAGTACTTC. This translates into CASSLEAGRETQYF. The variable domain in full, completed from reference TRBV7-6 and TRBJ2-5, reads GAGVSQSPRYKVTKRGQDVALRCDPISGHVSLYWYRQALGQGPEFLTYFNYEAQQDKSGLPNDRFSAERPEGSISTLTIQRTEQRDSAMYRCASSLEAGRETQYFGPGTRLLVL.

This clonotype was counted ten times or more. V gene TRBV29-1 combines with J gene TRBJ1-1; TRBD1 matches at 10 bases. Germline loops: CDR1 SQVTM, CDR2 ANQGSEA. The CDR3 runs 14 residues. J lost 3 bases, V lost 7 bases, and 8 bases had no gene match. CDR3: CSARQGASDTEAFF. The CDR3 coding sequence is TGCAGCGCCAGACAGGGGGCCAGTGACACTGAAGCTTTCTTT.

Ten or more counts support this clonotype. The rearrangement uses TRBV20-1 and TRBJ2-5; 10 nucleotides match TRBD2. Trimming cost V 3 bases and J 4 bases; bases outside gene matches: 8. CDR3 length equals 15 residues. Germline V lookup: CDR1 DFQATT, CDR2 SNEGSKA (reference sequence). The CDR3 nucleotides are TGCAGTGCTAGGGATAGCGGGGGGATTGGAGAGACCCAGTACTTC. It translates to CSARDSGGIGETQYF.

This clonotype occurred many times. The chain carries TRBV12-3 or TRBV12-4 and TRBJ2-5, with TRBD1 identical over 7 bases. The trim removed 6 bases at V and 1 base at J, leaving 5 bases unmatched. The CDR3 loop spans 14 amino acids. CDR3 residues: CASSSRQGQETQYF. DNA for the CDR3: TGTGCCAGCAGCTCTCGACAGGGCCAAGAGACCCAGTACTTC.